This T cell receptor beta chain was documented in a study of OX40 agonist ivuxolimab in advanced cancers. About the research overall: From 23 to 79 years was the age range, with a mean of around 60 years, and about 83% were male. Study results and caveats: The study observed clonal expansion of CD4+ and CD8+ blood T cells by week 6 at 0.1 to 3.0 mg/kg. Clonal expansion was among the lowest in partial responders at 0.1-3.0 mg/kg, especially CD8+.

Measured with immunoSEQ multiplex PCR; TCRdb has only the in-frame clones, and not every one. The table shows 60,000 to 80,000 clones, with around four fifths occurring only once. This clone has a single count. Its antigen is not known. Between the trimmed V and J ends, which lost 2 bases and 4 bases, there was a span of 13 bases. Germline-derived CDR1 and CDR2 are MDHEN and SYDVKM. CDR3 length equals 15 residues. The material sequenced was CD4+ or CD8+ T cells sorted from blood, taken in a trial of the OX40 agonist ivuxolimab. This clonotype originated in an adult with an advanced solid tumor such as melanoma, head and neck, liver or kidney cancer. The gene calls are TRBV28 and TRBJ2-3, with a weak D call TRBD1 (5 bases). CDR3 DNA sequence: TGTGCCAGCAGTTTAATTGGACAAATAGCAGATACGCAGTATTTT. This encodes CASSLIGQIADTQYF.